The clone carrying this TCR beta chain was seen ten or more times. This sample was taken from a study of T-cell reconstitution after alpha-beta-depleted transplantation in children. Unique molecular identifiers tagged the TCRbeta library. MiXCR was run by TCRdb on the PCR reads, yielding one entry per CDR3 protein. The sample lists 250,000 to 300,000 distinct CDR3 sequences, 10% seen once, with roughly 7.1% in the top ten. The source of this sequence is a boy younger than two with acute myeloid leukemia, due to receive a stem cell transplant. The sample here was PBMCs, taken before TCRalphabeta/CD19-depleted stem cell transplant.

This CDR3 is CASIVGVQPQHF. CDR3 DNA: TGTGCCAGTATAGTGGGGGTTCAGCCCCAGCATTTT. This chain links TRBV19 with TRBJ1-5; a weak D match, TRBD1 (5 bases). This CDR3 is built from 12 residues. Germline V gene sequence: CDR1 LNHDA, CDR2 SQIVND (reference sequence). V lost 7 bases and J lost 6, with 10 bases in between. The full variable domain, completed using reference TRBV19 and TRBJ1-5, is DGGITQSPKYLFRKEGQNVTLSCEQNLNHDAMYWYRQDPGQGLRLIYYSQIVNDFQKGDIAEGYSVSREKKESFPLTVTSAQKNPTAFYLCASIVGVQPQHFGDGTRLSIL.